The 17 T cell receptor beta chains listed next were all sequenced from one sample in a study of blood T cell repertoires in COVID-19. Produced via immunoSEQ multiplex PCR; TCRdb's table is partial and in-frame only. Here the sample spans 150,000 to 200,000 clones, roughly 91% being singletons. What was sequenced was peripheral blood. The receptor source for this set is a man between 18 and 35 years old with acute or convalescent COVID-19.

CDR3: CASSLEGQTNYGYTF. The CDR3 DNA reads as TGTGCCAGCAGCTTGGAAGGACAGACGAACTATGGCTACACCTTC. The chain has TRBV5-8 and TRBJ1-2; D is possibly TRBD1 (6 bases). Germline CDR1 is SGHTS and CDR2 is YDEGEE. V was clipped by 0 bases and J by 2 bases, with 11 bases between them. The CDR3 length is 15 residues.

The chain joins TRBV27 to TRBJ1-1, with 9 bases aligning to TRBD1. The CDR3 length is 16 residues. J was trimmed by 0 bases and V by 7 bases; bases with no gene match: 9. Per the germline V gene, CDR1 is MNHEY and CDR2 is SMNVEV (reference sequence). CDR3 protein: CASKVFRTGVNTEAFF. CDR3 bases: TGTGCCAGCAAAGTTTTCCGGACAGGGGTGAACACTGAAGCTTTCTTT.

The CDR3 is CASSDQVGQGAVEQFF. CDR3 in DNA: TGCGCCAGCAGCGATCAAGTTGGACAGGGGGCTGTAGAGCAGTTCTTC. V and J are TRBV5-1 and TRBJ2-1; TRBD1 matches at 11 bases. The V and J ends lost 4 bases and 10 bases, in that order; junction bases with no gene match: 13. Germline V gives CDR1 SGHRS, CDR2 YFSETQ. The CDR3 is 16 amino acids.

This chain links TRBV19 with TRBJ1-2; 7 nucleotides align to TRBD1. CDR1 is LNHDA, CDR2 SQIVND, per germline (reference sequence). V shed 8 bases, J shed 2 bases, and the junction held 5 bases outside the gene matches. This CDR3 comprises 13 residues. This CDR3 reads CASSLGGNYGYTF. As DNA, the CDR3 is TGTGCCAGTTCCTTAGGGGGCAACTATGGCTACACCTTC.

The rearrangement joins TRBV11-2 to TRBJ1-4, with D perhaps TRBD1 (5 bases). The length of the CDR3 is 15 residues. V was clipped by 6 bases and J by 5 bases, with 16 bases between them. Germline V gives CDR1 SGHAT, CDR2 FQNNGV. CDR3 sequence: CASRPPGLMNEKLFF. Written as DNA, the CDR3 is TGTGCCAGCAGACCGCCGGGACTGATGAATGAAAAACTGTTTTTT.

Points on this clone: Within the sample, other DNA sequences also encode this same CDR3. This chain joins TRBV5-6 and TRBJ1-2, with D maybe TRBD1 (6 bases). The germline V gene has CDR1 SGHDT and CDR2 YYEEEE. This CDR3 has 13 amino acids. Trimming cost V 0 bases and J 3 bases, with 6 bases left between them. CDR3 nucleotides: TGTGCCAGCAGCTTGGCAGGGGACTATGGCTACACCTTC. Translating it yields CASSLAGDYGYTF.

This chain links TRBV7-8 with TRBJ2-1, with 8 bases aligning to TRBD1. The CDR3 runs to 16 residues. CDR1 is SGHVS and CDR2 is FQNEAQ in the germline V gene. With V trimmed by 0 bases and J by 5 bases, 6 bases remained unmatched. The CDR3 loop is CASSLAQGARDNEQFF. The CDR3 DNA sequence: TGTGCCAGCAGCTTAGCGCAGGGGGCTCGGGACAATGAGCAGTTCTTC.

The CDR3 loop reads CASSPGQARREQRNTEAFF. As DNA, the CDR3 is TGTGCCAGCTCACCGGGACAGGCGCGGAGGGAGCAAAGGAACACTGAAGCTTTCTTT. This chain joins TRBV18 and TRBJ1-1; 8 nucleotides agree with TRBD1. Unmatched junction bases numbered 16, after V lost 3 bases and J lost 1 base. The CDR3 has 19 residues. Germline V gives CDR1 KGHSH, CDR2 LQKENI.

The genes are TRBV18 and TRBJ1-1; D is perhaps TRBD1 (5 bases). Germline V gives CDR1 KGHSH, CDR2 LQKENI. V was clipped by 2 bases and J by 1 base, with 14 bases between them. The CDR3 covers 16 residues. The CDR3 nucleotides are TGTGCCAGCTCACCAAGTGGGGCGACTGGGAACACTGAAGCTTTCTTT. Translated: CASSPSGATGNTEAFF.

With regard to this clone: Other nucleotide sequences in the sample specify the same CDR3. This chain joins TRBV2 and TRBJ1-5; the match to TRBD1 covers 11 bases. The V gene end was trimmed by 8 bases and the J gene end by 6 bases; junction bases not matched to a gene: 3. CDR3 length equals 13 residues. CDR1 and CDR2 from the germline V gene are SNHLY and FYNNEI. The CDR3 is CASSGQGVQPQHF. In DNA, the CDR3 is TGTGCCAGCTCGGGACAGGGGGTTCAGCCCCAGCATTTT.

The chain employs TRBV5-1 and TRBJ1-2; tentative D call: TRBD1 (6 bases). The length of the CDR3 is 13 residues. Trimming removed 4 bases at V and 2 bases at J, with 9 bases between. Germline loops: CDR1 SGHRS, CDR2 YFSETQ. The CDR3 protein is CASSPGANYGYTF. The CDR3 region has the DNA TGCGCCAGCAGCCCAGGGGCCAACTATGGCTACACCTTC.

In this sample, this clone turned up once. The sample carries other DNA sequences with the same CDR3. This sequence joins TRBV5-1 and TRBJ1-5; D is perhaps TRBD1 (6 bases). V was clipped by 0 bases and J by 4 bases, with 11 bases between them. The CDR3 extends over 15 amino acids. Per germline, CDR1 SGHRS and CDR2 YFSETQ. The CDR3 is CASSLAGGLNQPQHF. CDR3 DNA sequence: TGCGCCAGCAGCTTGGCCGGGGGGCTGAATCAGCCCCAGCATTTT.

The chain has TRBV2 and TRBJ1-1; D is uncertain. This CDR3 is built from 11 residues. V gave up 8 bases and J gave up 11 bases, with 15 bases separating them. Germline loops: CDR1 SNHLY, CDR2 FYNNEI. The CDR3 region has the DNA TGTGCCAGCGTTAAAACGGGGAATGCTTTCTTT. Translated: CASVKTGNAFF. The variable domain in full, with the rest retrieved from reference TRBV2 and TRBJ1-1, is EPEVTQTPSHQVTQMGQEVILRCVPISNHLYFYWYRQILGQKVEFLVSFYNNEISEKSEIFDDQFSVERPDGSNFTLKIRSTKLEDSAMYFCASVKTGNAFFGQGTRLTVV.

The genes are TRBV10-3 and TRBJ1-5; tentative D call: TRBD1 (6 bases). The CDR3 covers 13 residues. V lost 4 bases to trimming and J lost 5 bases, with 9 bases between them. Germline CDR1 and CDR2: ENHRY and SYGVKD. CDR3 bases: TGTGCCATCAGTGGACAGGTGGATCAGCCCCAGCATTTT. This translates into CAISGQVDQPQHF.

The chain carries TRBV25-1 and TRBJ1-5, with 7 bases that match TRBD1. The CDR3 sequence is 16 residues long. The trim removed 1 base at V and 4 bases at J, leaving 7 bases unmatched. Germline lookup yields CDR1 MGHDK and CDR2 SYGVNS. CDR3 loop: CASSEFRDSLNQPQHF. Written as DNA, the CDR3 is TGTGCCAGCAGTGAATTCCGGGACAGCTTAAATCAGCCCCAGCATTTT. Full variable domain (missing parts from reference TRBV25-1 and TRBJ1-5): EADIYQTPRYLVIGTGKKITLECSQTMGHDKMYWYQQDPGMELHLIHYSYGVNSTEKGDLSSESTVSRIRTEHFPLTLESARPSHTSQYLCASSEFRDSLNQPQHFGDGTRLSIL.

This clone showed up just once. The chain combines TRBV2 with TRBJ2-3, with 13 bases identical to TRBD2. Germline loops: CDR1 SNHLY, CDR2 FYNNEI. With V trimmed by 7 bases and J by 4 bases, 8 bases remained unmatched. This CDR3 is built from 16 residues. CDR3 amino acids: CASKVGLAGPADTQYF. In nucleotides, the CDR3 is TGTGCCAGCAAAGTGGGACTAGCGGGACCAGCAGATACGCAGTATTTT. The full variable domain, rest sourced from reference TRBV2 and TRBJ2-3, is EPEVTQTPSHQVTQMGQEVILRCVPISNHLYFYWYRQILGQKVEFLVSFYNNEISEKSEIFDDQFSVERPDGSNFTLKIRSTKLEDSAMYFCASKVGLAGPADTQYFGPGTRLTVL.

This chain uses TRBV7-9 with TRBJ2-7; D gene uncertain. The CDR3 has 13 amino acids. Germline V gene sequence: CDR1 SEHNR, CDR2 FQNEAQ (reference sequence). V lost 3 bases and J lost 6, with 12 bases in between. The CDR3 nucleotides are TGTGCCAGCAGCTTGAGTCGACTGGGCGAGCAGTACTTC. It specifies CASSLSRLGEQYF.